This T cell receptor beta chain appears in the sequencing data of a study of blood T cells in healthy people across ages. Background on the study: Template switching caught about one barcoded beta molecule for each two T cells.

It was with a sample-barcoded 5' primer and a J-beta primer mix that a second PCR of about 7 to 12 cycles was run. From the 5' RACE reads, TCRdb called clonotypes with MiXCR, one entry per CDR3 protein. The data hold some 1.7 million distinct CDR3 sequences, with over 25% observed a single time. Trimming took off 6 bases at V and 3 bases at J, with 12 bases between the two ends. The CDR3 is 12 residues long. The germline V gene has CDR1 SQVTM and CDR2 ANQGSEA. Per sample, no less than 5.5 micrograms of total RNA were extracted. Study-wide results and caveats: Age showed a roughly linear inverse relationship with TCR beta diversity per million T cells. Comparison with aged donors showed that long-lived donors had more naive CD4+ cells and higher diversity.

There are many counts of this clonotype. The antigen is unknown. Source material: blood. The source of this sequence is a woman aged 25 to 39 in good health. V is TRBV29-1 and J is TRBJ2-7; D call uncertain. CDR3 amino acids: CSVALGRYEQYF. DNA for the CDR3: TGCAGCGTCGCCTTAGGTCGCTACGAGCAGTACTTC.